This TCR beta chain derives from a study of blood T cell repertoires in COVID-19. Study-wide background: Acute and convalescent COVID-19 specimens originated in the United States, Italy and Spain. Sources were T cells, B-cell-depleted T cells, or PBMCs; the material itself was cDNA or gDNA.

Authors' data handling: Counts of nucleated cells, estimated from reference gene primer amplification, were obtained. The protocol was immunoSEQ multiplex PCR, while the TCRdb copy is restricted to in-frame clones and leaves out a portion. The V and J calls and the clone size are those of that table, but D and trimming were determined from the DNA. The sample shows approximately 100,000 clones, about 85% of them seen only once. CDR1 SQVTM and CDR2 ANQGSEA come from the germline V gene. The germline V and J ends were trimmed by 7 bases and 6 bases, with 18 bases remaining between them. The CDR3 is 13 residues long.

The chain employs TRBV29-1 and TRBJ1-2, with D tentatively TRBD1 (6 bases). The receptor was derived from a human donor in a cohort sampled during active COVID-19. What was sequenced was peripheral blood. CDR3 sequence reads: CSGLDGTPDGYTF. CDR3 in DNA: TGCAGCGGACTCGACGGGACACCAGATGGCTACACCTTC.